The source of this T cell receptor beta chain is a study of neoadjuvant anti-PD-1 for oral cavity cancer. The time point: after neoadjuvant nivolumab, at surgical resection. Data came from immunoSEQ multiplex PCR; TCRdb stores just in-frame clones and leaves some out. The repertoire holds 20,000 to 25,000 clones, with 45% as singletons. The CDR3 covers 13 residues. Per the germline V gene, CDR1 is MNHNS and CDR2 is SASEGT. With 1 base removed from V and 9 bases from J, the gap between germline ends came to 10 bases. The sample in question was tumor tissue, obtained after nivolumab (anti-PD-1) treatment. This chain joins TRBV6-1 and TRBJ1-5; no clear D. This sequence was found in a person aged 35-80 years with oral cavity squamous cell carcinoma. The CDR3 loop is CASSEGTGRPQHF. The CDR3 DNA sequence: TGTGCCAGCAGTGAAGGCACGGGCCGGCCCCAGCATTTT.